The next 5 T cell receptor beta chains were all read from a single sample in a study of response to subunit inactivated influenza vaccine. TCRdb used MiXCR to reprocess the RT-PCR reads, holding one entry per CDR3 protein. The repertoire holds about 780,000 distinct CDR3 sequences, with approximately 17% as singletons. The starting material was PBMCs from blood, obtained 5 days after vaccination. The receptors derive from a man aged 50-59 years who received an inactivated influenza vaccine.

The chain carries TRBV4-3 and TRBJ2-2, with TRBD2 as a possible D gene (6 bases). V lost 0 bases, J lost 7 bases, and 15 bases lay in between. CDR1 and CDR2 (germline): LGHNA, YSLEER. This CDR3 spans 16 amino acids. Written as DNA, the CDR3 is TGCGCCAGCAGCCAAGATGACCGGGAGAGCGGCGGGGAGCTGTTTTTT. Amino acid sequence: CASSQDDRESGGELFF.

This clonotype has only a few counts. This rearrangement joins TRBV20-1 to TRBJ2-1; tentative D call: TRBD2 (5 bases). Germline V CDR1 and CDR2: DFQATT, SNEGSKA (reference sequence). The length of the CDR3 is 15 residues. The V end lost 5 bases, the J end lost 2 bases, and 16 bases lay between the germline ends. The CDR3 bases are TGCAGTGCTGGGAGAGCCGGACGGACCTACAATGAGCAGTTCTTC. Translating gives CSAGRAGRTYNEQFF.

In its sample, this clonotype was seen a few times. This chain links TRBV7-9 with TRBJ2-3, with TRBD1 as a possible D gene (6 bases). CDR1 and CDR2 from the germline V gene are SEHNR and FQNEAQ (reference sequence). V dropped 4 bases and J dropped 0 bases, with 14 bases sitting between them. The CDR3 has 16 amino acids. Here the CDR3 reads CASSYAGTSSTDTQYF. CDR3 coding DNA: TGTGCCAGCAGCTACGCCGGGACATCTAGCACAGATACGCAGTATTTT.

V is TRBV7-9 and J is TRBJ2-1; maybe TRBD2 (5 bases). Germline values: CDR1 SEHNR, CDR2 FQNEAQ (reference sequence). The germline V and J ends were trimmed by 3 bases and 7 bases, with 10 bases remaining between them. This CDR3 has 13 residues. The CDR3 is CASSFRTHNEQFF. The DNA for the CDR3 is TGTGCCAGCAGCTTTCGGACTCATAATGAGCAGTTCTTC. The full variable domain, its missing parts supplied by reference TRBV7-9 and TRBJ2-1, is DTGVSQNPRHKITKRGQNVTFRCDPISEHNRLYWYRQTLGQGPEFLTYFQNEAQLEKSRLLSDRFSAERPKGSFSTLEIQRTEQGDSAMYLCASSFRTHNEQFFGPGTRLTVL.

This clonotype was seen only a few times. J is TRBJ2-1 and V is TRBV20-1; a weak D match, TRBD2 (5 bases). The V gene's germline CDR1 is DFQATT and CDR2 SNEGSKA (reference sequence). This CDR3 contains 16 residues. Trimming took off 6 bases at V and 0 bases at J, with 18 bases between the two ends. CDR3 loop: CSAKTRVGPSYNEQFF. The CDR3 DNA is TGCAGTGCAAAAACTAGGGTTGGCCCCTCCTACAATGAGCAGTTCTTC.